The 9 T cell receptor beta chains listed next were all sequenced from one sample in a study of T-cell reconstitution after alpha-beta-depleted transplantation in children. A TCRbeta library incorporating unique molecular identifiers was prepared. TCRdb independently ran MiXCR on the PCR reads; one entry per CDR3 protein. The top ten hold under 6% of the sample, which has about 830,000 distinct CDR3 sequences, about 15% seen once. The source was PBMCs, mostly from graft donor cells, collected 360 days after TCRalphabeta/CD19-depleted stem cell transplant. All receptors derive from a male patient between 5 and 17 years old who had a stem cell transplant for acute lymphoblastic leukemia, so the T cells may come from the graft donor.

The chain joins TRBV11-2 to TRBJ1-1, with D hard to call. This CDR3 is built from 14 residues. Trimming took 4 bases from V and 6 from J, leaving 15 bases between them. Per the germline V gene, CDR1 is SGHAT and CDR2 is FQNNGV. Here the CDR3 DNA reads TGTGCCAGCAGCTCCCTGGTGGGGATCGCTGAAGCTTTCTTT. Amino acid sequence: CASSSLVGIAEAFF.

The sample holds a few counts of this clonotype. This sequence joins TRBV6-4 and TRBJ2-1, with TRBD1 matching 12 bases. The V segment lost 6 bases and the J segment 0 bases; nucleotides outside the gene matches: 18. This CDR3 has 21 residues. From germline, CDR1 is MRHNA and CDR2 SNTAGT. This chain's CDR3 is CASRTHVGTGGLLSSYNEQFF. CDR3 nucleotides: TGTGCCAGCAGGACCCACGTCGGGACAGGGGGCCTTCTGAGCTCCTACAATGAGCAGTTCTTC.

This clonotype appeared a few times. The V call is TRBV2, the J call TRBJ2-7; a possible D gene is TRBD2 (6 bases). The CDR3 runs 14 residues. Trimming cost V 7 bases and J 3 bases, with 16 bases left between them. CDR1 and CDR2 (germline): SNHLY, FYNNEI. CDR3 bases: TGTGCCAGCACCAGCGGGCCTAGCCTCTACGAGCAGTACTTC. Encoded protein: CASTSGPSLYEQYF.

There are a few counts of this clonotype. The chain is built from TRBV20-1 and TRBJ2-1; 10 nucleotides line up with TRBD2. The CDR3 is 13 amino acids. V gave up 7 bases and J gave up 9 bases; unmatched junction bases: 9. The germline CDR1 and CDR2 sequences are DFQATT and SNEGSKA (reference sequence). The CDR3 protein is CSGLAGARGEQFF. As DNA, the CDR3 is TGCAGTGGTCTAGCGGGAGCGCGGGGTGAGCAGTTCTTC.

The chain has TRBV9 and TRBJ1-1; TRBD1 is a possible D gene (5 bases). This CDR3 is 15 amino acids long. The V gene lost 0 bases and the J gene lost 3 bases, with 12 bases spanning the gap. From germline, CDR1 is SGDLS and CDR2 YYNGEE. The CDR3 DNA follows: TGTGCCAGCAGCGTAGCTAGTCGAGGGGACACTGAAGCTTTCTTT. Amino acids: CASSVASRGDTEAFF.

This clonotype was recorded a few times. This chain connects TRBV29-1 to TRBJ2-5; TRBD1 matches 7 bases. CDR1 is SQVTM and CDR2 is ANQGSEA in the germline V gene. With 5 bases clipped from V and 4 bases from J, the junction kept 10 bases outside the gene matches. This CDR3 is built from 14 residues. CDR3 nucleotide sequence: TGCAGCGTTTCGCCAGGGGGAGAAGGAGAGACCCAGTACTTC. Amino acids: CSVSPGGEGETQYF. Looking up the rest from reference TRBV29-1 and TRBJ2-5 gives the full variable domain: SAVISQKPSRDICQRGTSLTIQCQVDSQVTMMFWYRQQPGQSLTLIATANQGSEATYESGFVIDKFPISRPNLTFSTLTVSNMSPEDSSIYLCSVSPGGEGETQYFGPGTRLLVL.

This clonotype was counted many times. The chain carries TRBV6-1 and TRBJ2-3; 10 positions match TRBD2. V lost 2 bases, J lost 8 bases, and 19 bases stayed unmatched. Germline CDR1 MNHNS, CDR2 SASEGT. CDR3 size: 19 residues. Written as DNA, the CDR3 is TGTGCCAGCAGTGAAAAGAGGGGGACTAGCGAATGGCCCCCGGGTACGCAGTATTTT. Translated: CASSEKRGTSEWPPGTQYF.

This chain uses TRBV5-1 with TRBJ2-1; D uncertain. Germline V CDR1 and CDR2: SGHRS, YFSETQ. V lost 0 bases and J 5 bases, leaving 9 bases between the germline ends. CDR3 length: 14 amino acids. As DNA, the CDR3 is TGCGCCAGCAGCTTGGCCTTTGCGAACAATGAGCAGTTCTTC. Translated, it gives CASSLAFANNEQFF.

The chain carries TRBV29-1 and TRBJ2-2; 7 nucleotides match TRBD2. V lost 4 bases and J lost 0; bases outside the gene matches: 11. This CDR3 has 17 amino acids. Germline V gene sequence: CDR1 SQVTM, CDR2 ANQGSEA. The chain's CDR3 is CSVAKPGGLANTGELFF. The CDR3 nucleotides read TGCAGCGTTGCTAAGCCGGGAGGCCTCGCGAACACCGGGGAGCTGTTTTTT.